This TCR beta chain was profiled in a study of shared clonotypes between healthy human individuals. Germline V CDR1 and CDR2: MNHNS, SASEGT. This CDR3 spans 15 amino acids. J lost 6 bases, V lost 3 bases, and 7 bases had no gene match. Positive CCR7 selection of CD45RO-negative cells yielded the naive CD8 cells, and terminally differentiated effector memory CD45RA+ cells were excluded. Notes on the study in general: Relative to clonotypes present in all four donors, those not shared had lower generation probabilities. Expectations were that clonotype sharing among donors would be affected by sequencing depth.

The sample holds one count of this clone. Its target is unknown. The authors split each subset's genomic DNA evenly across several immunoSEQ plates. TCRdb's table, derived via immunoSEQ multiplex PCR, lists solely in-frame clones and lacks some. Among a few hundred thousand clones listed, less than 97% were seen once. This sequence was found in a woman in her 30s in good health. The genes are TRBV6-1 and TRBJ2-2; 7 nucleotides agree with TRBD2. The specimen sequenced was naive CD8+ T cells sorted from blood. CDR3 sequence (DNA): TGTGCCAGCAGTGAGTGGGAGGGCGCCCCCGGGGAGCTGTTTTTT. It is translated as CASSEWEGAPGELFF.